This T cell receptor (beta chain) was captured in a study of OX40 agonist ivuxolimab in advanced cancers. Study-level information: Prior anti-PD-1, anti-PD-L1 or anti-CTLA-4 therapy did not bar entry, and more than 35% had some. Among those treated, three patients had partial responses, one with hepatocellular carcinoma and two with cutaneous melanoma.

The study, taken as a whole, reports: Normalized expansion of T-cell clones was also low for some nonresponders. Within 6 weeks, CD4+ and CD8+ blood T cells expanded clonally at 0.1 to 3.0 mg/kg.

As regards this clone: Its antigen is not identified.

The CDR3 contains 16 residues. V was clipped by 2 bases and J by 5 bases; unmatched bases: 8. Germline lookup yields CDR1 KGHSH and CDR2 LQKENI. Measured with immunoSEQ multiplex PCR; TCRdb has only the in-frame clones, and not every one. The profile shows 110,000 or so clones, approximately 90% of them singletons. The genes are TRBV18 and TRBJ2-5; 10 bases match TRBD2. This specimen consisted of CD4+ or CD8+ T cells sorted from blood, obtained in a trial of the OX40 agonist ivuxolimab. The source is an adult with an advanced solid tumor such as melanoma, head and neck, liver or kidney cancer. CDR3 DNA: TGTGCCAGCTCACCAGGAAGCGGGGGGGCTCAGGAGACCCAGTACTTC. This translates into CASSPGSGGAQETQYF.